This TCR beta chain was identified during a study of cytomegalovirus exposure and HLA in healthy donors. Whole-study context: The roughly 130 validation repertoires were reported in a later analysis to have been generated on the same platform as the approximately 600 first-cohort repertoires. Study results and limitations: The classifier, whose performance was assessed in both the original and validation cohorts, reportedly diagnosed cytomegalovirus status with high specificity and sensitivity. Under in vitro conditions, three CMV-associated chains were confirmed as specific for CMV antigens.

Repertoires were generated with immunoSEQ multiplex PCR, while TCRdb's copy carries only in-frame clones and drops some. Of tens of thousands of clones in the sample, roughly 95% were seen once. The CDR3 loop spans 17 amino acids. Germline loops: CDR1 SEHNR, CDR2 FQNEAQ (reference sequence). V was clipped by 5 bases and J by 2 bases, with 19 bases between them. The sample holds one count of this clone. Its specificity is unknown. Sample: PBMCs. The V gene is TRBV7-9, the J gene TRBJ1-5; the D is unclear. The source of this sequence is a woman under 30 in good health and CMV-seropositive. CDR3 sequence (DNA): TGTGCCAGCAGCCCCCTAACTCCGGGTCTCCGCAATCAGCCCCAGCATTTT. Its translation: CASSPLTPGLRNQPQHF.